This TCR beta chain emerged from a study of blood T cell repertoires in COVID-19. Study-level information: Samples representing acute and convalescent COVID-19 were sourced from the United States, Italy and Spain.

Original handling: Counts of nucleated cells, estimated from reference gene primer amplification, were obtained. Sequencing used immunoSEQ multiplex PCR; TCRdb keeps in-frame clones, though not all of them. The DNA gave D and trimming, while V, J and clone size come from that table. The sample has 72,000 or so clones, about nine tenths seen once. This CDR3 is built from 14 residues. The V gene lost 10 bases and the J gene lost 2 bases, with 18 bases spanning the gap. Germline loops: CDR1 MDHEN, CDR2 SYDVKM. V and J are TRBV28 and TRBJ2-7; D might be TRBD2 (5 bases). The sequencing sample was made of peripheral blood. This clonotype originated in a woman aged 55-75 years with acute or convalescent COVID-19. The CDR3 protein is CATSLPMTTYEQYF. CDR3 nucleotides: TGTGCCACCTCTCTACCGATGACTACCTACGAGCAGTACTTC.